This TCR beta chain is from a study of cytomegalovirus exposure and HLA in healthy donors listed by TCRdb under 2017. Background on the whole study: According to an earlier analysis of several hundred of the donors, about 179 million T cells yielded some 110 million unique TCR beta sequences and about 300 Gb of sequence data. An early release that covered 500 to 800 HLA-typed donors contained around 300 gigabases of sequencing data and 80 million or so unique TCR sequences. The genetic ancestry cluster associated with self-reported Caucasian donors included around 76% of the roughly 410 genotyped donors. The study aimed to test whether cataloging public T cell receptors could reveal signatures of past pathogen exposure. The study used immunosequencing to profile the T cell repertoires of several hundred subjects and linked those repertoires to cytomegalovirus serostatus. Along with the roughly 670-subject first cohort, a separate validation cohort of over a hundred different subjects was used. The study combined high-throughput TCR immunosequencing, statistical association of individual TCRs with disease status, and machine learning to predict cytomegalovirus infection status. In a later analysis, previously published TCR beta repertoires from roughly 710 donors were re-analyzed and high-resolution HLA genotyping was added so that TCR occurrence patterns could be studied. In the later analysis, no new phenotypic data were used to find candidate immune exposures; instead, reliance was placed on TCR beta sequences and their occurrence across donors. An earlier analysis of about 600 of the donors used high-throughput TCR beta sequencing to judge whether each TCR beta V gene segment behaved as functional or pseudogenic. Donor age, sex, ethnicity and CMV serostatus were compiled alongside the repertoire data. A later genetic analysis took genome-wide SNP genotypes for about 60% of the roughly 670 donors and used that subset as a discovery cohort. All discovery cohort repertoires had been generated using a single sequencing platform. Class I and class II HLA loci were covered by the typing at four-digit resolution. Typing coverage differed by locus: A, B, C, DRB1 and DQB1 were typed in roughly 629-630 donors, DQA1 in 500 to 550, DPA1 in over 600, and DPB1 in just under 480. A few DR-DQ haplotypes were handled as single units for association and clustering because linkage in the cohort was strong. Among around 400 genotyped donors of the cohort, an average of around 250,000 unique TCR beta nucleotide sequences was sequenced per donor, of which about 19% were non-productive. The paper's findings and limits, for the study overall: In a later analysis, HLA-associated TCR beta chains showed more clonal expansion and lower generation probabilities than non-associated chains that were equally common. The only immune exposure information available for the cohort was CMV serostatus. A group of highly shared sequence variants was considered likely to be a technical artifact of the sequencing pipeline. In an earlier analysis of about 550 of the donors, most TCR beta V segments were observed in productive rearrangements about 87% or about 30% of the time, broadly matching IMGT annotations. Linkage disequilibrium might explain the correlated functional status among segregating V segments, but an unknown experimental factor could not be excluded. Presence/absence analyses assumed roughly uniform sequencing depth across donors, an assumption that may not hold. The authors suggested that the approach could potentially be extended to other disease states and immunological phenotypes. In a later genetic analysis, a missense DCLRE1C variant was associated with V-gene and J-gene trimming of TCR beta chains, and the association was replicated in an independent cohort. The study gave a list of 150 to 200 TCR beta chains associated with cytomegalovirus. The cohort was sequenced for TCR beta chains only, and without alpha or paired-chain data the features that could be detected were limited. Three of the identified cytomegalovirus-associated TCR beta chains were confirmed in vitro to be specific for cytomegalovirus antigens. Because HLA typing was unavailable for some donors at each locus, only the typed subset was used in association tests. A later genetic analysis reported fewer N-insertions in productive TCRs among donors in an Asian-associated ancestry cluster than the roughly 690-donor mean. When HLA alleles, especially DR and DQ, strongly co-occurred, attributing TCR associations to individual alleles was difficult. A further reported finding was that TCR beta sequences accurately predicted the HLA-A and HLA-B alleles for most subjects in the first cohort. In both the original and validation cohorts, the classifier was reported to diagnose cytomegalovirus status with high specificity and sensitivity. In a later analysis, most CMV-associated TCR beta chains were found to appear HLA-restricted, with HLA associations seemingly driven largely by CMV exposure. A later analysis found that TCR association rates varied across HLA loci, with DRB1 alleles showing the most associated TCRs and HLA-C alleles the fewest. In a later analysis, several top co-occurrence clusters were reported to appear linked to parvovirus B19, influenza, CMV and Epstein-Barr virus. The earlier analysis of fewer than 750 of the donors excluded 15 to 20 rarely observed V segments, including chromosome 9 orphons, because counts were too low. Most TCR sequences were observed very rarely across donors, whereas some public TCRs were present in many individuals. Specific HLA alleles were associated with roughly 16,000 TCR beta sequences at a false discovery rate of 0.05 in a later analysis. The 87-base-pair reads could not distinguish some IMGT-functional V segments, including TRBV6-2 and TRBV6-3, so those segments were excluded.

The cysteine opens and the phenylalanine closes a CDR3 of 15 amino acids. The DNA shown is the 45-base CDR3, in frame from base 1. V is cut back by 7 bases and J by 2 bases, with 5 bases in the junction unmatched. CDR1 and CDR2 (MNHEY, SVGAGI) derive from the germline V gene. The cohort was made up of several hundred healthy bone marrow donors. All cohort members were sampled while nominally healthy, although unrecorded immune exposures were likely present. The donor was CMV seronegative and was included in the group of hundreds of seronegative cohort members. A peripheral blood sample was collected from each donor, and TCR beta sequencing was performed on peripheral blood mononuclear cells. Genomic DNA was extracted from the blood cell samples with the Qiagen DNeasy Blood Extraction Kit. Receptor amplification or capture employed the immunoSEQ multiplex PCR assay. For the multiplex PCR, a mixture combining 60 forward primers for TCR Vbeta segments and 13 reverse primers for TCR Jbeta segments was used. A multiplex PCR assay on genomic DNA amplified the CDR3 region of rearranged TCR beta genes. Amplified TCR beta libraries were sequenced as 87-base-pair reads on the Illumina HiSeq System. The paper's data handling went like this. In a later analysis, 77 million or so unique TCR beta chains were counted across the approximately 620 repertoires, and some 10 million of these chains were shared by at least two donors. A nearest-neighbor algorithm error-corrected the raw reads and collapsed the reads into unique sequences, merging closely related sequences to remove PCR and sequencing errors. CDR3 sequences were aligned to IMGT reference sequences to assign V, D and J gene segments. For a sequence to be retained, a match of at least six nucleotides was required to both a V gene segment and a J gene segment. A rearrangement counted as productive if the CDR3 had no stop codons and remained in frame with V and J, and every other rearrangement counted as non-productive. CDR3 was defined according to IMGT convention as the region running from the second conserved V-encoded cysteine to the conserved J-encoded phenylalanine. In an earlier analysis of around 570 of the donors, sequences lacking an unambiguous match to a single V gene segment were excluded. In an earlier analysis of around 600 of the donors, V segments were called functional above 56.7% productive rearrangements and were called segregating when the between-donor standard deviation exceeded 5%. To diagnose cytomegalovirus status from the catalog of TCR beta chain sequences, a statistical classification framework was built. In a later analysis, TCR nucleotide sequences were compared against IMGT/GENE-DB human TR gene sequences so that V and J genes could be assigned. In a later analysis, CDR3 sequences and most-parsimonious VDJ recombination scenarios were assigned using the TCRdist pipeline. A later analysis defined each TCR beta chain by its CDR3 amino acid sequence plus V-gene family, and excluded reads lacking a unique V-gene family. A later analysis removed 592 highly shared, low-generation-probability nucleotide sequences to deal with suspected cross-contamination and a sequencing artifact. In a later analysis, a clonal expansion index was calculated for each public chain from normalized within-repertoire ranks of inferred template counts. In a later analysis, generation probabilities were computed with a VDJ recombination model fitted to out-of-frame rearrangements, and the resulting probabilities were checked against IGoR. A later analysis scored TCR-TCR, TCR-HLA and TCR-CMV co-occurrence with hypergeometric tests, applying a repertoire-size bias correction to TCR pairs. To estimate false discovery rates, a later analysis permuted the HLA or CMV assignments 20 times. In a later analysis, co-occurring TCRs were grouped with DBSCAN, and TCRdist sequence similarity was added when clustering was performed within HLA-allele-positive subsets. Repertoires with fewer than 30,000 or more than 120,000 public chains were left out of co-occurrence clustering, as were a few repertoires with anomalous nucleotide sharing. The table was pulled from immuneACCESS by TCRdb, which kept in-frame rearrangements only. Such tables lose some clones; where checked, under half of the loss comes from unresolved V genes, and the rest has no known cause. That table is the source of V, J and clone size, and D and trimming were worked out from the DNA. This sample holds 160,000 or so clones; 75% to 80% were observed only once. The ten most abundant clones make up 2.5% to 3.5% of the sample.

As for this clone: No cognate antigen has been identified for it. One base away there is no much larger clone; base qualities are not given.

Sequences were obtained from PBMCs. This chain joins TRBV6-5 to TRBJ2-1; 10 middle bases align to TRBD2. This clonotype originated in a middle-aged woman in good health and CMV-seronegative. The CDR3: CASKERGGPYNEQFF. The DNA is TGTGCCAGCAAAGAGCGGGGGGGCCCCTACAATGAGCAGTTCTTC.